This T cell receptor beta chain was found in a study of naive and memory T cell subsets (dated by TCRdb to the late 2010s). In terms of the full investigation: The figure summarizing these samples reported 10 blood donors, 7 tuberculin skin test biopsies and 3 saline control biopsies. Skin biopsies were taken from tuberculin skin test sites or from saline-injected control sites and were processed for RNA extraction as described before. PCR2 was typically a SYBR Green qPCR stopped at a set threshold; low-input samples could instead use end-point PCR (approximately 6 cycles). Broader findings and caveats from the paper: Skin biopsy collection and RNA processing details were not given in the paper but referenced to earlier studies. The larger number of TCRs at tuberculin skin test sites was interpreted as T cell infiltration of a delayed type IV hypersensitivity reaction. The RNA-based method was acknowledged as potentially sensitive to TCR transcript changes with T cell activation and differentiation. Both types of skin biopsy reportedly yielded TCR sequences, though far more TCRs came from tuberculin skin test sites.

Reading from cysteine to phenylalanine, the CDR3 counts 13 amino acids. Only CDR3 DNA is held: 39 bases, read in frame from base 1. V gives up 8 bases and J gives up 4 bases, and the segment between their germline ends measures 15 bases. For CDR1 and CDR2, the germline V gene lists SGDLS and YYNGEE. The library was built by means of UMI-ligation and nested PCR. The ligated cDNA was amplified by four rounds of PCR, in which nested alpha and beta constant region primers were used together with the SP2 primer. For the blood and skin samples, TCR RNA was reverse transcribed with SuperScript IV using primers for the alpha and beta constant regions. An oligonucleotide carrying the Illumina SP2 primer and a UMI was ligated to the cDNA 3' end using T4 RNA ligase 1. The 12-nucleotide UMI consisted of two random hexamers with an eight-base spacer between the hexamers to prevent hairpin formation. From the second PCR onward, the TCR alpha and beta chain libraries were handled separately, and dual indexing was used for multiplexing. After pooling, the indexed libraries were analyzed by capillary electrophoresis and sequenced on either an Illumina MiSeq or NextSeq. PhiX DNA at roughly 5-8% was spiked into libraries to increase base diversity and improve cluster recognition. The paper's processing steps were these. UMIs were extracted from read 2 by Demultiplexor and combined with the TCR sequence from read 1, and reads were split according to sample indices. V and J genes and V-J junctions were identified by Decombinator, and each TCR was assigned a five-part identifier that included V and J deletions. UMIs were used by Collapsinator to correct sequencing errors and PCR amplification heterogeneity, so that a UMI-based abundance was obtained for each TCR. CDR3Translator turned identifiers into nucleotide sequence, translated that sequence into amino acids, and pulled out CDR3 regions based on terminal motifs. After normalization to the amount of input RNA, error-corrected alpha and beta TCR counts from blood and skin were compared. In TCRdb, the public reads were trimmed at Q25 with fastp and aligned with MiXCR, with productive beta chains retained. Merged by CDR3 protein, the rows form single entries marked with the most common genes and DNA. For this entry, the V and J calls and clone size follow TCRdb and not the study's own pipeline. Within this sample are 20,000 to 25,000 distinct CDR3 sequences, with roughly 5.5% of them counted one time only. Together, the top ten hold 6% to 8% of the sample.

The intended sense of this specimen's treatment or condition label: skin biopsy from PPD injection site in Mantoux-positive individual. The study reported a robust and sensitive protocol to amplify, sequence and analyze TCRs, based on 3' ligation of a UMI-containing oligonucleotide to TCR cDNA. In individuals with a positive Mantoux test, tuberculin skin test biopsies were taken from sites that had been injected with PPD. Total RNA was used without cell sorting and was treated with RQ1 DNase before reverse transcription, with a target input of roughly 1 to 1000 ng. Libraries were prepared from skin biopsies and whole blood to test how robust the pipeline was in samples where T cells are a minority population. This clonotype was recorded at least ten times. Its antigen specificity is not known. No qualities accompany the bases; no much larger clone lies one base away.

The source of this sequence is an adult in good health. Here the chain combines TRBV9 and TRBJ1-2; there is no confident call for the D gene. The sample in question was skin, obtained from a tuberculin skin test site. The bases are TGTGCCAGGTGGGAAGGAGTAGGCTATGGCTACACCTTC. Its product reads: CARWEGVGYGYTF.